This TCR beta chain originates from a study of control samples from healthy donors and cancer patients. This table comes from immunoSEQ multiplex PCR, and its TCRdb copy is limited to in-frame clones, with some not included. The table lists 70,000 to 80,000 clones, more than 75% of them singletons. Trimming stripped 4 bases from V and 5 bases from J, with 8 bases between. Germline CDR1 reads SGHTA; CDR2 reads FQGNSA. The CDR3 has 13 residues. The material sequenced was blood. The rearrangement uses TRBV7-2 and TRBJ1-4, with a possible D match to TRBD1 (5 bases). This clonotype originated in a woman aged 50 to 60 in good health. The CDR3 reads CASSWNRNEKLFF. CDR3 DNA: TGTGCCAGCAGCTGGAACAGGAATGAAAAACTGTTTTTT.